This is a list of T cell receptor beta chains from one sample in a study of CD8 T cells in Susac syndrome. TCRdb reprocessed the immunoSEQ multiplex PCR reads with MiXCR, giving one entry per CDR3 protein. The table has some 150,000 distinct CDR3 sequences, roughly 94% seen once. The sequenced material came from CD4+ T cells from PBMCs. These TCRs come from a human donor in good health. The CDR3 runs from the conserved cysteine through the conserved F or W. Some rows mark clone size as missing; the rest say once, few, many or name a class of expanded clone.

J,size,V,CDR3
TRBJ2-7,.,TRBV5-1,CASSSPGRGYEQYF
TRBJ2-1,few,TRBV6-6,CASSYRDGYNEQFF
TRBJ1-2,.,TRBV20-1,CSARRQPEGYTF
TRBJ1-1,.,TRBV5-1,CASSTGEGVTEAFF
TRBJ2-5,once,TRBV30,CAFLPGLGETQYF
TRBJ2-5,.,TRBV2,CASTELGGSWETQYF
TRBJ2-5,.,TRBV30,CAWSVESRETQYF
TRBJ2-1,.,TRBV4-2,CASSHHEGSTGNEQFF
TRBJ2-7,.,TRBV20-1,CSARDPIAGEQYF
TRBJ1-1,.,TRBV28,CASSLLGLSVEAFF
TRBJ2-7,.,TRBV3-1,CASSLLGGDYEQYF
TRBJ2-5,.,TRBV28,CASSLPDRGEAETQYF
TRBJ2-3,.,TRBV6-6,CASSWRGTSTDTQYF
TRBJ1-1,.,TRBV29-1,CSVLPLLGNTEAFF
TRBJ2-5,.,TRBV5-1,CASSRRQGAGETQYF
TRBJ1-1,.,TRBV5-1,CASSLLGQGGTEAFF
TRBJ2-1,.,TRBV5-1,CASSLDIAGGPGEQFF